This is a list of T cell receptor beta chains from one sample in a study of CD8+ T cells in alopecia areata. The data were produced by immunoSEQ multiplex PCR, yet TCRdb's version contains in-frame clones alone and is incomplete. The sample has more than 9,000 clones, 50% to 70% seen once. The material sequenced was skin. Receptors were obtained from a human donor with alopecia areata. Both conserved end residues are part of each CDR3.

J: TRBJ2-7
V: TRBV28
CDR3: CASSSRYEQYF

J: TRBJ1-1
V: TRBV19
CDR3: CASRQDRFGIMNTEAFF

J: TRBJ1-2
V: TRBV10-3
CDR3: CAISARGQYGYTF

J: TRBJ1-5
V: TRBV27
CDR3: CASSLIRPPGNQPQHF

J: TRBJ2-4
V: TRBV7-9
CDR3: CASSPYSGNIQYF

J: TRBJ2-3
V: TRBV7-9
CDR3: CASSPPRGVSTDTQYF

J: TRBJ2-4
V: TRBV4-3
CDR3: CASSYHLGPQYF

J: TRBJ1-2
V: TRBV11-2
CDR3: CASGQTYGYTF

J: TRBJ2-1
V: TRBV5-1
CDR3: CASSEGTSNEQFF

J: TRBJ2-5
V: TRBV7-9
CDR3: CASSTHTQYF

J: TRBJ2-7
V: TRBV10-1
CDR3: CASSEKVTHEQYF

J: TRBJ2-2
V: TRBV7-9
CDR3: CASKGWPGELFF

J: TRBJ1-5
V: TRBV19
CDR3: CASSTRGKSNQPQHF

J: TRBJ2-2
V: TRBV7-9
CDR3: CASSGLATGELFF

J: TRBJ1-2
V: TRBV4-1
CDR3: CASSQNGDGYYGYTF

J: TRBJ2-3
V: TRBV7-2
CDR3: CASSLRPDTQYF

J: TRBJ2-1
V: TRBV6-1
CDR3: CASRTGPSSYNEQFF

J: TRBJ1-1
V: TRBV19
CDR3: CASRQIMNTEAFF

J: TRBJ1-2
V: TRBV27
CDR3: CASSLYPGLGRYGYTF

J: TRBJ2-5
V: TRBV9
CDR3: CASSVLSWETQYF

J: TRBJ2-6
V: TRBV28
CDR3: CASEREGRSGANVLTF

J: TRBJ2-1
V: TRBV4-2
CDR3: CASSQDWDYNEQFF